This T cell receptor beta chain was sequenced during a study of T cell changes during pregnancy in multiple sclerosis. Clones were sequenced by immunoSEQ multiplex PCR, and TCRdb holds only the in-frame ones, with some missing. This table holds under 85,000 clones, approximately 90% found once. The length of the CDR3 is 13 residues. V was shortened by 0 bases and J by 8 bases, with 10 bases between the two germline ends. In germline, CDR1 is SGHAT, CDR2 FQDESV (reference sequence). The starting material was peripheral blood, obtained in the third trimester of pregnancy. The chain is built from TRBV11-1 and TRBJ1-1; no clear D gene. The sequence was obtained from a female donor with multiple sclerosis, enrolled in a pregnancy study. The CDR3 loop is CASSLAPVREAFF. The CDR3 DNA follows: TGTGCCAGCAGCTTAGCGCCGGTAAGAGAAGCTTTCTTT.